Below, 12 T cell receptor beta chains from the same sample are listed, as sequenced in a study of T cell clonotyping in hematopoietic cell transplantation. Sequencing used immunoSEQ multiplex PCR; TCRdb keeps in-frame clones, though not all of them. This sample has over 25,000 clones, with approximately 94% found just once. Sequences were obtained from peripheral blood mononuclear cells. The receptors come from a man between 45 and 60 years old in good health. Some clones in this sample may be carry-over from other donors' samples.

This clone was detected only a few times. This chain connects TRBV10-1 to TRBJ1-2; D gene ambiguous. V was pared by 3 bases and J by 6 bases, with 11 bases between. The CDR3 covers 13 residues. The germline V gene has CDR1 WNHNN and CDR2 SYGVQD (reference sequence). The CDR3, as DNA: TGCGCCAGCAGTGAAACCCGGCGCCATGGCTACACCTTC. It is translated as CASSETRRHGYTF.

The V and J genes are TRBV7-2 and TRBJ1-2; D is unresolved. This CDR3 has 11 residues. V lost 5 bases and J 6 bases, leaving 7 bases between the germline ends. Germline CDR1 and CDR2: SGHTA and FQGNSA. CDR3 sequence: CASSQRDGYTF. The CDR3 DNA reads as TGTGCCAGCAGCCAAAGGGATGGCTACACCTTC.

This chain links TRBV7-2 with TRBJ1-2; D unresolved. CDR1 and CDR2 from the germline V gene are SGHTA and FQGNSA. The CDR3 extends over 12 amino acids. Trimming stripped 3 bases from V and 4 bases from J, with 6 bases between. The CDR3 sequence is CASSFNSYGYTF. CDR3 nucleotides: TGTGCCAGCAGCTTTAACAGCTATGGCTACACCTTC. Filled out from reference TRBV7-2 and TRBJ1-2, the complete variable domain reads GAGVSQSPSNKVTEKGKDVELRCDPISGHTALYWYRQSLGQGLEFLIYFQGNSAPDKSGLPSDRFSAERTGGSVSTLTIQRTQQEDSAVYLCASSFNSYGYTFGSGTRLTVV.

The V gene is TRBV6-5, the J gene TRBJ1-5; perhaps TRBD1 as D (6 bases). V lost 2 bases and J lost 7, with 12 bases in between. This CDR3 comprises 14 residues. Germline CDR1 is MNHEY and CDR2 is SVGAGI. CDR3 DNA sequence: TGTGCCAGCAGTTACCCGAGGGGGTACCAGCCCCAGCATTTT. Residues: CASSYPRGYQPQHF.

V usage is TRBV9 and J usage is TRBJ2-2; perhaps TRBD2 as D (6 bases). Deletions cut 0 bases from V and 5 bases from J, with 11 bases between. In germline, CDR1 is SGDLS, CDR2 YYNGEE. This CDR3 comprises 15 residues. The DNA of the CDR3 is TGTGCCAGCAGCGTAGAGCGGGCTGTTACCGGGGAGCTGTTTTTT. Translated: CASSVERAVTGELFF.

The chain has TRBV6-6 and TRBJ1-2, with unresolved D. V was clipped by 2 bases and J by 3 bases, with 7 bases between them. The CDR3 loop spans 13 amino acids. In germline, CDR1 is MNHNY, CDR2 SVGAGI (reference sequence). DNA for the CDR3: TGTGCCAGCAGTTACGACGGCCACTATGGCTACACCTTC. This codes for CASSYDGHYGYTF.

This chain uses TRBV11-3 with TRBJ2-3; D is unresolved. Germline CDR1 reads SGHNT; CDR2 reads YENEEA. The length of the CDR3 is 14 residues. The ends were cut back, 1 base at V and 2 bases at J, with 7 bases in the middle. The CDR3 reads CASSLATPTDTQYF. The CDR3 DNA reads TGTGCCAGCAGCTTAGCCACCCCCACAGATACGCAGTATTTT.

The V call is TRBV21-1, the J call TRBJ1-1; the tabulated D call, TRBD1, remains unverified against the DNA. TRBV21-1 is shown as a pseudogene. This CDR3 contains 14 residues. This CDR3 is CASRRDRKNTEAFF. CDR3 nucleotides: TGTGCCAGCCGAAGGGACAGAAAGAACACTGAAGCTTTCTTT.

The gene calls are TRBV7-2 and TRBJ1-2; D is ambiguous. This CDR3 is built from 13 residues. V lost 5 bases and J 5 bases, leaving 12 bases between the germline ends. The germline V gene encodes CDR1 SGHTA and CDR2 FQGNSA. The CDR3, as DNA: TGTGCCAGCAGCGATGGGATAGGGTATGGCTACACCTTC. Its protein product is CASSDGIGYGYTF.

This rearrangement joins TRBV5-1 to TRBJ1-1; possible D gene TRBD1, 6 bases. From germline, CDR1 is SGHRS and CDR2 YFSETQ. Trimming stripped 0 bases from V and 3 bases from J, with 18 bases between. This CDR3 has 17 residues. In DNA form, the CDR3 reads TGCGCCAGCAGCTTGGCCGGGGGCAGGGTTTTTGACACTGAAGCTTTCTTT. As protein: CASSLAGGRVFDTEAFF.

This chain uses TRBV7-2 with TRBJ1-2, with 8 bases matching TRBD1. There are 14 residues in the CDR3. V shed 4 bases, J shed 8 bases, and the junction held 9 bases outside the gene matches. CDR1 and CDR2 (germline): SGHTA, FQGNSA. CDR3 amino acids: CASSWDRSVRGYTF. The CDR3 nucleotides are TGTGCCAGCAGCTGGGACAGGTCGGTGCGGGGCTACACCTTC.

The chain has TRBV30 and TRBJ2-1, with a tentative D call TRBD1 (6 bases). Germline V CDR1 and CDR2: GTSNPN, SVGIG (reference sequence). This CDR3 has 13 residues. Trimming took 2 bases from V and 7 from J, leaving 12 bases between them. In DNA form, the CDR3 reads TGTGCCTGGAGTTTAGGACAGTATAATGAGCAGTTCTTC. This gives the protein CAWSLGQYNEQFF. Using reference TRBV30 and TRBJ2-1 for the parts outside the CDR3, the full variable domain is SQTIHQWPATLVQPVGSPLSLECTVEGTSNPNLYWYRQAAGRGLQLLFYSVGIGQISSEVPQNLSASRPQDRQFILSSKKLLLSDSGFYLCAWSLGQYNEQFFGPGTRLTVL.